The 14 T cell receptor beta chains below all came from one sample that was sequenced in a study of metastatic and nonmetastatic thyroid tumors. Until they underwent thyroid surgery, no patient had received any treatment. MiXCR was used by TCRdb to re-call the PCR reads. The sample shows about 20,000 clones, about 24% of them seen only once. Sequencing input: tumor tissue. The source is a female donor with papillary thyroid cancer or a benign thyroid nodule (not recorded which). Some clones in this sample may be carry-over from other donors' samples.

About this clone: An end of the junction differs from the germline gene, which may be a read error. This chain uses TRBV19 with TRBJ2-6, with a tentative D call TRBD1 (6 bases). CDR3 length: 14 amino acids. Germline-derived CDR1 and CDR2 are LNHDA and SQIVND (reference sequence). In DNA, the CDR3 is TGTGCCAGTAGATCGGTAGCTGGGGACAACGTCCTGACCTTC. It translates to CASRSVAGDNVLTF.

On this clone: One end of the junction is discordant with germline, which a read error may explain. J is TRBJ2-2 and V is TRBV2; 7 bases match TRBD1. The CDR3 is 14 amino acids. Per germline, CDR1 SNHLY and CDR2 FYNNEI. In nucleotides, the CDR3 is TGTGCCAGAACTCGGACTGACAACACAGGGGAGCTATTTTTT. Its protein is CARTRTDNTGELFF.

This rearrangement joins TRBV5-8 to TRBJ1-5, with 8 bases lining up with TRBD1. J lost 3 bases, V lost 4 bases, and 6 bases had no gene match. Germline V gene sequence: CDR1 SGHTS, CDR2 YDEGEE. This CDR3 comprises 15 residues. The CDR3 nucleotides read TGTGCCAGCAGCCCGGGACAGGCTTCCAATCAGCCCCAGCATTTT. It translates to CASSPGQASNQPQHF.

This clone was detected ten times or more. This chain connects TRBV2 to TRBJ1-1, with D maybe TRBD1 (6 bases). Per germline, CDR1 SNHLY and CDR2 FYNNEI. V was cut by 7 bases and J by 6 bases, with 15 bases left in between. The CDR3 extends over 13 amino acids. Here the CDR3 reads CASTETEGAEAFF. As DNA, the CDR3 is TGTGCCAGCACGGAGACAGAGGGGGCTGAAGCTTTCTTT.

As concerns this clone: The conserved final phenylalanine or tryptophan is absent from the CDR3, which likely points to a read error. The chain couples TRBV28 to TRBJ1-2; D remains ambiguous. Per the germline V gene, CDR1 is MDHEN and CDR2 is SYDVKM. Trimming left V 4 bases short and J 4 bases short, with 7 bases between. This CDR3 comprises 12 residues. CDR3 coding DNA: TGTGCCAGCAGTTCACCTATCTATGGCTACACCTTA. This encodes CASSSPIYGYTL.

At least ten counts were recorded for this clone. The chain employs TRBV30 and TRBJ1-6; D is unresolved. The CDR3 length is 13 residues. Between the trimmed V and J ends, which lost 3 bases and 8 bases, there was a span of 11 bases. The V gene's germline CDR1 is GTSNPN and CDR2 SVGIG (reference sequence). CDR3 in amino acids: CAWRVGSDSPLHF. In nucleotides, the CDR3 is TGTGCCTGGAGGGTGGGATCTGATTCACCCCTCCACTTT.

This clone was recorded a few times. The V gene is TRBV28, the J gene TRBJ2-7, with 7 bases matching TRBD2. Germline values: CDR1 MDHEN, CDR2 SYDVKM. The CDR3 spans 15 residues. The J segment lost 2 bases and the V segment lost 5 bases, leaving 9 bases of the junction unmatched. In DNA form, the CDR3 reads TGTGCCAGCAGTATAATAGCGGGCAGTCCCTACGAGCAGTACTTC. Its protein product is CASSIIAGSPYEQYF.

The chain links TRBV27 to TRBJ2-5, with 8 bases matching TRBD2. Trimming removed 6 bases from V and 7 bases from J; junction bases left unmatched: 4. The CDR3 has 12 amino acids. CDR1 and CDR2 from the germline V gene are MNHEY and SMNVEV (reference sequence). The CDR3: CASRSSGWTQYF. The CDR3 coding sequence is TGTGCCAGCAGGTCTAGCGGGTGGACCCAGTACTTC.

In regard to this clone: The sample carries other DNA sequences with the same CDR3. This chain connects TRBV5-1 to TRBJ2-7; no clear D gene. Trimming pared 0 bases from V and 0 bases from J, leaving 7 bases between. Germline CDR1 is SGHRS and CDR2 is YFSETQ. CDR3 length: 14 amino acids. The chain's CDR3 is CASSLAGNSYEQYF. The CDR3 DNA reads as TGCGCCAGCAGCTTGGCAGGCAACTCCTACGAGCAGTACTTC.

This clone occurred a few times. The CDR3 region is CASTYTGDQPQHF. The CDR3 nucleotides are TGTGCCAGTACCTACACAGGGGATCAGCCCCAGCATTTT. The chain has TRBV19 and TRBJ1-5, with TRBD1 matching 7 bases. Germline CDR1 reads LNHDA; CDR2 reads SQIVND (reference sequence). The CDR3 is made up of 13 amino acids. Unmatched junction bases numbered 5, after V lost 7 bases and J lost 5 bases.

A few counts support this clone. The rearrangement joins TRBV12-3 or TRBV12-4 to TRBJ2-2, with 10 bases aligning to TRBD2. The CDR3 spans 16 residues. V lost 6 bases, J lost 8 bases, and 12 bases stayed unmatched. The CDR3 DNA reads TGTGCCAGCAGCTCTAATAGCGGGAGGACTCTAGGGGAGCTGTTTTTT. This sequence encodes CASSSNSGRTLGELFF.

The sample holds a few counts of this clone. This chain joins TRBV6-1 and TRBJ2-6; D uncertain. V lost 2 bases to trimming and J lost 2 bases, with 7 bases between them. CDR1 is MNHNS and CDR2 is SASEGT in the germline V gene. This CDR3 region has 15 residues. CDR3 bases: TGTGCCAGCAGTGAATGGCGGACTGGGGCCAACGTCCTGACTTTC. This translates into CASSEWRTGANVLTF.

This chain links TRBV6-5 with TRBJ1-5, with a tentative D call TRBD1 (5 bases). This CDR3 has 15 amino acids. Germline values: CDR1 MNHEY, CDR2 SVGAGI. V gave up 4 bases and J gave up 4 bases, with 14 bases separating them. The CDR3 nucleotides are TGTGCCAGCAGTTTACTTCAGGGTCCGAATCAGCCCCAGCATTTT. This translates into CASSLLQGPNQPQHF.

This clone has more than one count but fewer than ten. Just one base apart from a much larger clone, this may be a read error. This chain links TRBV7-8 with TRBJ2-7; TRBD2 matches at 7 bases. V trimming: 3 bases; J trimming: 8 bases; junction bases outside the gene matches: 10. In germline, CDR1 is SGHVS, CDR2 FQNEAQ. The CDR3 has 14 amino acids. In DNA, the CDR3 is TGTGCCAGCAGCTTGGCGCGGGAGAAGAACAAGCAGTACTTC. Translated, it gives CASSLAREKNKQYF.